Here is one T cell receptor beta chain with its context. Within the sample, other DNA sequences also encode this same CDR3. Sequenced by immunoSEQ multiplex PCR; TCRdb stores in-frame clones only, minus some. This table has approximately 300,000 clones, 88% appearing once. The data originate from a study of blood T cell repertoires in COVID-19. About the study: Spain, Italy and the United States supplied samples that represented acute and convalescent COVID-19. From T cells, B-cell-depleted T cells, or PBMCs came the material, which was cDNA or gDNA.

CDR3 length: 15 amino acids. Germline CDR1 and CDR2: SGDLS and YYNGEE. V was pared by 0 bases and J by 3 bases, with 0 bases of the junction left unmatched. The origin of this receptor is a woman aged 25 to 45 with COVID-19, enrolled during active disease. The sample comprised peripheral blood. The V and J genes are TRBV9 and TRBJ2-7; 13 bases align to TRBD2. The CDR3 DNA reads TGTGCCAGCAGCGTAGGGACTAGCGGGAGCTACGAGCAGTACTTC. It encodes CASSVGTSGSYEQYF.